The text below deals with one T cell receptor (beta chain). The data derive from a study of control samples from healthy donors and cancer patients. Germline CDR1 is MNHNY and CDR2 is SVGAGI (reference sequence). The CDR3 sequence is 13 residues long. V was shortened by 7 bases and J by 2 bases, with 11 bases between the two germline ends. TCRdb keeps only in-frame clones here, not all; method: immunoSEQ multiplex PCR. The sample holds roughly 120,000 clones, roughly nine tenths seen once. Sample: blood. The chain couples TRBV6-6 to TRBJ1-1; no firm D call. The source of this sequence is a woman younger than 35 in good health. CDR3 sequence (DNA): TGTGCCAGCACATACGGTGTAAACACTGAAGCTTTCTTT. This codes for CASTYGVNTEAFF.